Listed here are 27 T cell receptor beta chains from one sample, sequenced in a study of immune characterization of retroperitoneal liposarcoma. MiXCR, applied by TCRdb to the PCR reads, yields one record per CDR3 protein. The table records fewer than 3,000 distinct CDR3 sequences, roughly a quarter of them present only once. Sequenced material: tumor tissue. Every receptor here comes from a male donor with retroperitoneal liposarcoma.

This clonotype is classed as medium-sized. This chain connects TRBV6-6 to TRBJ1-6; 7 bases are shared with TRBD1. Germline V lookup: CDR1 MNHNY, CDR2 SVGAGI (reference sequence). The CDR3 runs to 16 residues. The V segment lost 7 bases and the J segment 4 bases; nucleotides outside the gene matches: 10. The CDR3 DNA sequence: TGTGCCAGCACCACTGTGGGACAGCGATATAATTCACCCCTCCACTTT. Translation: CASTTVGQRYNSPLHF.

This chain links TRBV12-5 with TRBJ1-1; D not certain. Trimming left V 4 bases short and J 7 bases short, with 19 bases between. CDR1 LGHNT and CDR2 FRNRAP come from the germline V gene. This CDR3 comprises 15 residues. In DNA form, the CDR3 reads TGTGCTAGTGGTTACCCCCCAGGTCATGCGGGTGAAGCTTTCTTT. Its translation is CASGYPPGHAGEAFF.

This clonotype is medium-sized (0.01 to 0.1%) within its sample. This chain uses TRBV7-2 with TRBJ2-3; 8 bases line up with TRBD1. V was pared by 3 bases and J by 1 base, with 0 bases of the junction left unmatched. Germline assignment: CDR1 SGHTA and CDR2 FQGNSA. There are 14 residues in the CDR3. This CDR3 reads CASSLDRGTDTQYF. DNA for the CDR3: TGTGCCAGCAGCTTGGACAGGGGCACAGATACGCAGTATTTT. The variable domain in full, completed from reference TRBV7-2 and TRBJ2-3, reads GAGVSQSPSNKVTEKGKDVELRCDPISGHTALYWYRQSLGQGLEFLIYFQGNSAPDKSGLPSDRFSAERTGGSVSTLTIQRTQQEDSAVYLCASSLDRGTDTQYFGPGTRLTVL.

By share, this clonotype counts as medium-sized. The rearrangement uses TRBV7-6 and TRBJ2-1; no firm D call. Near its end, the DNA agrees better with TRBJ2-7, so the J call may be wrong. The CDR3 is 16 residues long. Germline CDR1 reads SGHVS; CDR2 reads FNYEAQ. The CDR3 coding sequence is TGTGCCAGCAGCTTAGGCCCCACCCAGGATGGCTATGAGCAGTACTTC. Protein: CASSLGPTQDGYEQYF.

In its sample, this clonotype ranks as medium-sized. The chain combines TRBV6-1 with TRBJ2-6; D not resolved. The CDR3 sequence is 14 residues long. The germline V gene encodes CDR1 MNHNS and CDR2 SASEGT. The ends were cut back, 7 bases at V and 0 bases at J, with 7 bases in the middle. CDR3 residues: CASTVSSGANVLTF. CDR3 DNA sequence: TGTGCCAGCACAGTCTCCTCTGGGGCCAACGTCCTGACTTTC.

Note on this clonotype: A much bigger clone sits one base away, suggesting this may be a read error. The DNA of the CDR3 is TGTGCCAGCAGCCTCAACTCCTACGAGCAGTACTTC. It specifies CASSLNSYEQYF. V gene TRBV6-1 combines with J gene TRBJ2-5; no clear D. Gene TRBJ2-7 matches the end of the DNA better, so the J call may be wrong. The CDR3 has 12 residues. Germline V gives CDR1 MNHNS, CDR2 SASEGT.

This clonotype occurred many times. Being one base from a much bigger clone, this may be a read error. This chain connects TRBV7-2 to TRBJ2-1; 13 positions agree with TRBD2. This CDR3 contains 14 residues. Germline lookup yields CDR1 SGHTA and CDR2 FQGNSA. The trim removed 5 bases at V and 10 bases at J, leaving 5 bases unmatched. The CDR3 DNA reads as TGTGCCAGCAGCCTGGGACTAGCGGGGATCGAGCAGTTCTTC. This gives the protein CASSLGLAGIEQFF.

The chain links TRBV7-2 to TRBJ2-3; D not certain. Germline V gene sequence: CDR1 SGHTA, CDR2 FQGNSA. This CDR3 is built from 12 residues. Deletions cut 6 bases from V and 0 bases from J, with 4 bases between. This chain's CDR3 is CASRTSTDTQYF. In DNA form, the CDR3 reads TGTGCCAGCAGAACTAGCACAGATACGCAGTATTTT.

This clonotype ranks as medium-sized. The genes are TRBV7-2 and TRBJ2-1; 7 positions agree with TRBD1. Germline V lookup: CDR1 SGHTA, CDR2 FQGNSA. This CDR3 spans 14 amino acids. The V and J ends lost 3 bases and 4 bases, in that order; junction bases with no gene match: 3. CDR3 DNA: TGTGCCAGCAGCTTCGGGACAGAATACAATGAGCAGTTCTTC. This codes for CASSFGTEYNEQFF. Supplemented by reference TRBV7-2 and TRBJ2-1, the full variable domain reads GAGVSQSPSNKVTEKGKDVELRCDPISGHTALYWYRQSLGQGLEFLIYFQGNSAPDKSGLPSDRFSAERTGGSVSTLTIQRTQQEDSAVYLCASSFGTEYNEQFFGPGTRLTVL.

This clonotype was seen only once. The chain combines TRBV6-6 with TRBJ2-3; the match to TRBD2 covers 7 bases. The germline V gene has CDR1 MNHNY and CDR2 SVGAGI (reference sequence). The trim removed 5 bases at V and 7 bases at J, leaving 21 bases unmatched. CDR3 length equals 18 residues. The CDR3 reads CASSTGGGGAGLPNTQYF. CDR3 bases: TGTGCCAGCAGTACGGGCGGGGGTGGAGCGGGGTTGCCCAATACGCAGTATTTT.

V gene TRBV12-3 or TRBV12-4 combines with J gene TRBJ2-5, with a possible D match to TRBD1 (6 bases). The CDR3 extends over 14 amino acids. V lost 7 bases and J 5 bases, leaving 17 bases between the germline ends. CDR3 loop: CASTARPRGETQYF. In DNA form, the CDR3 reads TGTGCCAGCACCGCGCGTCCAAGGGGGGAGACCCAGTACTTC.

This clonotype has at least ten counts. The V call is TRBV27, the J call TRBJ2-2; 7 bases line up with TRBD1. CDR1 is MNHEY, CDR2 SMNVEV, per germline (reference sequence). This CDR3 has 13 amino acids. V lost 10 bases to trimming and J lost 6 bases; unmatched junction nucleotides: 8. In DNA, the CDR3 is TGTGCCACCCGACAGGGAAGGGCCGGGGAGCTGTTTTTT. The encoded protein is CATRQGRAGELFF.

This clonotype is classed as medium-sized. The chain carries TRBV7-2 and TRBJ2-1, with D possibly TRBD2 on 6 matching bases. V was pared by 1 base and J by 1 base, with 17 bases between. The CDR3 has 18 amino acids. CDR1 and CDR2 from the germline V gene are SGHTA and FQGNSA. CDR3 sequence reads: CASSLVVWEAGSYNEQFF. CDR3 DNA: TGTGCCAGCAGCTTAGTTGTGTGGGAGGCAGGTTCCTACAATGAGCAGTTCTTC.

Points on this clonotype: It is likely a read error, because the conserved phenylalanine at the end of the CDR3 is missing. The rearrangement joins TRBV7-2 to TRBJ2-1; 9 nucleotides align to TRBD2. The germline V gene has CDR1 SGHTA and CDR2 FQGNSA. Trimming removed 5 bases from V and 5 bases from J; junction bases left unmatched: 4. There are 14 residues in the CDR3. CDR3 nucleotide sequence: TGTGCCAGCAGCCGGACTAGCGACCACAATGAGCAGTTCTTA. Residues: CASSRTSDHNEQFL.

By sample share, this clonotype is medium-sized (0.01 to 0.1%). CDR3: CASSYGSANEQFF. The CDR3 nucleotides are TGTGCCAGCAGTTATGGGTCGGCCAATGAGCAGTTCTTC. V and J are TRBV6-1 and TRBJ2-1; D ambiguous. CDR1 is MNHNS and CDR2 is SASEGT in the germline V gene. This CDR3 spans 13 amino acids. Trimming took off 5 bases at V and 6 bases at J, with 11 bases between the two ends.

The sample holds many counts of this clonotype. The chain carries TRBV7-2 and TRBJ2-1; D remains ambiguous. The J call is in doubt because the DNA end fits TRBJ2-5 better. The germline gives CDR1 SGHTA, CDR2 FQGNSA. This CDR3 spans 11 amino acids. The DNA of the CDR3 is TGTGCCAGCAGTATTAAAGAGACCCAGTACTTC. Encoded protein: CASSIKETQYF.

CDR3 amino acids: CATSRGNQAEQFF. The CDR3 coding sequence is TGTGCCACCAGCAGGGGGAACCAGGCGGAGCAGTTCTTC. The rearrangement joins TRBV15 to TRBJ2-1, with no clear D. CDR3 length: 13 amino acids. Germline V lookup: CDR1 LNHNV, CDR2 YYDKDF (reference sequence). V dropped 3 bases and J dropped 10 bases, with 13 bases sitting between them.

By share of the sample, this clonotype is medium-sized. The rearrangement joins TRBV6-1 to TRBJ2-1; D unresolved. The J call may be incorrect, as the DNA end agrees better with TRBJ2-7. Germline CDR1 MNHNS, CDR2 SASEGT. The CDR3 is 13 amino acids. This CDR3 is CASSVSGLNEQYF. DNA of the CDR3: TGTGCCAGCAGTGTTTCAGGTCTTAATGAGCAGTACTTC.

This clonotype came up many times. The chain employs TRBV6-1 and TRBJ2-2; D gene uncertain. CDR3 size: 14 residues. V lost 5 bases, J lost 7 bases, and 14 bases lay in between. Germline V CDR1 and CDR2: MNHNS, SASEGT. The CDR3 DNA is TGTGCCAGCAGTCCTCGCTACAGAGGCGGGGAGCTGTTTTTT. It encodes CASSPRYRGGELFF.

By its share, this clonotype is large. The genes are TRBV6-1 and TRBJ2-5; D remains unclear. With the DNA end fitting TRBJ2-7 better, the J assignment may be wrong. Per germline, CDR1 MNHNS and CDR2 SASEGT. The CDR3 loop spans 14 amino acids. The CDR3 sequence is CASSPRSPPYEQYF. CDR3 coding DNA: TGTGCCAGCAGTCCACGGAGTCCACCCTACGAGCAGTACTTC.

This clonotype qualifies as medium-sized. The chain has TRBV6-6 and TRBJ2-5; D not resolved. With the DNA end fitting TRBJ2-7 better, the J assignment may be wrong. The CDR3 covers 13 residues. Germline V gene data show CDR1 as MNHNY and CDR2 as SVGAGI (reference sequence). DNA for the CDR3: TGTGCCAGCAGTTACTCACCAAGCTACGAGCAGTACTTC. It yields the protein CASSYSPSYEQYF.

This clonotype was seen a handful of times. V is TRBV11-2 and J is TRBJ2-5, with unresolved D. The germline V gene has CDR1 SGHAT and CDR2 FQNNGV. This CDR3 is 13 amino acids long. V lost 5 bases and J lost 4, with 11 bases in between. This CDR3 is CASSLRVRETQYF. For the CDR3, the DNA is TGTGCCAGCAGCCTTAGGGTCAGAGAGACCCAGTACTTC.

The CDR3 sequence: CASSQDTSGSTDTQYF. CDR3 DNA: TGCGCCAGCAGCCAAGATACTAGCGGGAGCACAGATACGCAGTATTTT. J is TRBJ2-3 and V is TRBV4-1; 9 bases agree with TRBD2. The CDR3 covers 16 residues. Germline CDR1 MGHRA, CDR2 YSYEKL. The V segment lost 0 bases and the J segment 0 bases; nucleotides outside the gene matches: 1.

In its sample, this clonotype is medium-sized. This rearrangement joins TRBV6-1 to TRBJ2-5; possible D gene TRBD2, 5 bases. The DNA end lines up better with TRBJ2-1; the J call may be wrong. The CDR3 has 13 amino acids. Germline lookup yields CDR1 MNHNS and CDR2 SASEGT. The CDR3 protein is CASSLRAVETQFF. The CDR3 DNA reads TGTGCCAGCAGTTTGAGGGCGGTGGAGACCCAGTTCTTC.

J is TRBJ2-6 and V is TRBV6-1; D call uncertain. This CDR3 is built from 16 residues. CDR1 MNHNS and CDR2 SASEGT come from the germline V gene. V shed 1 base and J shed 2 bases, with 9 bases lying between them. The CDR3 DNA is TGTGCCAGCAGTGAAGAGGGTAGGGCTGGGGCCAACGTCCTGACTTTC. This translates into CASSEEGRAGANVLTF.

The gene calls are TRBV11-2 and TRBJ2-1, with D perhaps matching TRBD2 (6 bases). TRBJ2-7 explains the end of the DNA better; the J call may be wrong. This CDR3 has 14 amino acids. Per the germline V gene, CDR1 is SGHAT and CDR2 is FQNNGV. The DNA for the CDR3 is TGTGCCAGCAGCTTCGGGGAGGCCTACAATGAGCAGTACTTC. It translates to CASSFGEAYNEQYF.

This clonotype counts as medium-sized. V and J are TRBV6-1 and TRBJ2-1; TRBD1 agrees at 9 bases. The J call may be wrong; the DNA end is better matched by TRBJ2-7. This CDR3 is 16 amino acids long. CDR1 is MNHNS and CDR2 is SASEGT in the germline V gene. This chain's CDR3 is CASSRKTGTGIHEQYF. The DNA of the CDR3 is TGTGCCAGCAGCCGGAAAACCGGGACAGGGATCCACGAGCAGTACTTC.